Included here is one T cell receptor beta chain sequence, with context. No antigen is known for it. The sample holds no much larger clone one base away, and base qualities are not on file. This specimen belongs to a study of T cell responses to AZD1222 COVID-19 vaccine (dated by TCRdb to the early 2020s). In terms of the full investigation: AZD1222 recipients given second doses at about 4 weeks or at about 12 weeks were pooled, since spike-specific TCR depth and breadth were not found to differ between the two schedules. TCR sequencing was performed for roughly 250 trial participants, of whom roughly 200 were given two doses of AZD1222 and some 26 were given two doses of MenACWY control vaccine. Trial participants were enrolled into age subgroups of 18-55, 56-69 and 70-plus years, which contained about 150, 27 and 61 TCR-sequenced participants, respectively. What the study reported, not specific to this receptor: Epitopes outside the regions mutated in the B.1.351 and B.1.1.7 variants were reportedly recognized by nearly half of the unique spike-specific TCRs. Conclusions about previously exposed vaccinees are limited, since just 5 or 6 AZD1222 recipients were seropositive for SARS-CoV-2 at baseline. Vaccine-associated CD4 TCRs spanned the whole spike protein, with dominant responses in regions 160-218 and 743-854. Because no samples from the day 14 peak response were available, repertoires could be characterized only after the peak T cell response. The 56-69-year group was small, and its depth increase did not reach significance, likely because of low power. Participants were mostly white British, with more females than males. The authors suggested clonal diversity may have been underestimated. After two AZD1222 doses, spike-specific TCR breadth and depth were significantly higher than at day 0 and than in MenACWY recipients.

Explained via the paper, the time point label denotes: baseline before first vaccination. Samples from vaccinated people were obtained from the UK trials COV001 and COV002, which included a single-blind randomized controlled phase 2/3 trial of AZD1222 (ChAdOx1 nCoV-19) in healthy adults. For TCRbeta chain sequencing, PBMC samples from trial participants were taken at day 0 and at day 28 after the second dose. The CDR3 regions of human TCRbeta chains were analyzed by immunosequencing. The source study handled its data this way. Repertoire TCRs were matched against a reference library of SARS-CoV-2-specific TCRs generated with the MIRA antigen-specificity platform. Breadth meant the fraction of unique TCRs that were SARS-CoV-2-associated, whereas depth meant the fraction of total T cells that were SARS-CoV-2-associated. Using the MIRA data, every spike-specific TCR was mapped to the spike region that the TCR reacted to and assigned to either a CD4 or a CD8 class. Log10-transformed breadth and depth values were compared by one-way ANOVA with Sidak's multiple comparisons tests. TCRdb took over this immuneACCESS table, retaining in-frame rearrangements with V and J assigned. Such tables are incomplete; in checked studies, under half of the missing clones stem from an unresolved V gene, and the remainder is unexplained. D and trimming come from the DNA, and the V and J calls and clone size come from that table. The sample table lists 150,000 or so clones, more than 75% of them with a count of one. The top ten clonotypes cover under 20% of the sample.

The CDR3 measures 18 amino acids from cysteine to phenylalanine. Solely the CDR3 DNA is kept, with 54 bases framed from the first base. CDR1 SGDLS and CDR2 YYNGEE were looked up in the germline V gene. Here V drops 2 bases and J drops 3 bases, and the junction holds 14 bases not matched to any gene. This sequence uses TRBV9 and TRBJ2-1, with 7 middle bases fitting TRBD1. Here the sequenced sample was peripheral blood, taken on day 0 of AZD1222 vaccination. The clonotype originates from an adult in good health. This receptor has the CDR3 CASSVSSGGQGVYNEQFF. The DNA reads as follows: TGTGCCAGCAGCGTGAGTAGTGGCGGGCAGGGGGTCTACAATGAGCAGTTCTTC.